This record looks at one TCR beta chain sequence and its context. Its specificity is unknown. The entry originates in a study of Ad26.COV2.S vaccination and SARS-CoV-2 variants. General study findings and limits: Vaccine recipients had higher spike-specific TCR breadth than placebo recipients. Placebo and vaccine recipients had non-spike TCR breadth that was similar.

This CDR3 is built from 13 residues. Trimming cost V 2 bases and J 2 bases, with 7 bases left between them. Germline CDR1 reads MNHNY; CDR2 reads SVGAGI (reference sequence). Using immunoSEQ multiplex PCR, the repertoire was profiled, and TCRdb retains in-frame clones only, with some absent. Among some 350,000 clones, 92% were seen once, and the ten largest hold roughly 3.9%. The input for sequencing was peripheral blood, taken after recovery from COVID-19. The chain has TRBV6-6 and TRBJ2-7; D gene uncertain. This receptor was taken from a human donor who had recovered from COVID-19. The CDR3 DNA is TGTGCCAGCAGTTACACGTCAGCCTACGAGCAGTACTTC. Translating it yields CASSYTSAYEQYF.